The clone carrying this T cell receptor beta chain was detected ten times or more. What it binds is unknown. This specimen comes from a study of T cells in Graves' hyperthyroidism and ophthalmopathy. The diagnoses drew upon clinical symptoms, serum thyroxine and TRAb, thyroid ultrasound and orbital computed tomography. CDR1 DFQATT and CDR2 SNEGSKA come from the germline V gene (reference sequence). This CDR3 contains 12 residues. Trimming took 3 bases from V and 6 from J, leaving 12 bases between them. Amplification targeted TCR beta CDR3 regions from RNA transcripts. RT-PCR in the first round (using the HTBI primer set) targeted the TCR CDR3. TCRdb re-derived calls from the multiplex PCR reads in MiXCR, one entry per CDR3 protein. The sample shows over 500,000 distinct CDR3 sequences, 40% to 50% of them seen only once. Regarding the study as a whole: Ophthalmopathy was told apart from stable hyperthyroidism by a 13 V-J model. The blood repertoire included most of the expanded thyroid clonotypes above 0.001. Ophthalmopathy was model-predicted a median approximately six months pre-onset.

The chain joins TRBV20-1 to TRBJ2-7, with D unclear. This clonotype was obtained from an adult woman with Graves' disease, either hyperthyroidism or ophthalmopathy (not recorded which). Sample: peripheral blood or thyroid tissue (not recorded which). The CDR3 coding sequence is TGCAGTGCTAGTACCGGGCGCGGCGAGCAGTACTTC. Its protein product is CSASTGRGEQYF.